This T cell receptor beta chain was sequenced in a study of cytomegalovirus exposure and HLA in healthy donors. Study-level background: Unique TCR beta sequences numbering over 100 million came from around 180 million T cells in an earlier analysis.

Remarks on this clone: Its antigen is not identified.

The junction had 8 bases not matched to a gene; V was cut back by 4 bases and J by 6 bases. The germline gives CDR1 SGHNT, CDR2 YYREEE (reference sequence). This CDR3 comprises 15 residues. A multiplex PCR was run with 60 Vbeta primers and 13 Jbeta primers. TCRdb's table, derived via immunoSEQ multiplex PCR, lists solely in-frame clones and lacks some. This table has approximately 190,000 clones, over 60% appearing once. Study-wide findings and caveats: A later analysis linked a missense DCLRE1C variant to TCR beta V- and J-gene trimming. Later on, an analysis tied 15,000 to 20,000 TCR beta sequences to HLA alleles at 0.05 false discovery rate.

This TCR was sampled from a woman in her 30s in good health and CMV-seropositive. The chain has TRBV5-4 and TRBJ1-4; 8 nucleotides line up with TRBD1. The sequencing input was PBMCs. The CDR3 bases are TGTGCCAGCAGCGTAAGGACAGGGTTGGATGAAAAACTGTTTTTT. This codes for CASSVRTGLDEKLFF.